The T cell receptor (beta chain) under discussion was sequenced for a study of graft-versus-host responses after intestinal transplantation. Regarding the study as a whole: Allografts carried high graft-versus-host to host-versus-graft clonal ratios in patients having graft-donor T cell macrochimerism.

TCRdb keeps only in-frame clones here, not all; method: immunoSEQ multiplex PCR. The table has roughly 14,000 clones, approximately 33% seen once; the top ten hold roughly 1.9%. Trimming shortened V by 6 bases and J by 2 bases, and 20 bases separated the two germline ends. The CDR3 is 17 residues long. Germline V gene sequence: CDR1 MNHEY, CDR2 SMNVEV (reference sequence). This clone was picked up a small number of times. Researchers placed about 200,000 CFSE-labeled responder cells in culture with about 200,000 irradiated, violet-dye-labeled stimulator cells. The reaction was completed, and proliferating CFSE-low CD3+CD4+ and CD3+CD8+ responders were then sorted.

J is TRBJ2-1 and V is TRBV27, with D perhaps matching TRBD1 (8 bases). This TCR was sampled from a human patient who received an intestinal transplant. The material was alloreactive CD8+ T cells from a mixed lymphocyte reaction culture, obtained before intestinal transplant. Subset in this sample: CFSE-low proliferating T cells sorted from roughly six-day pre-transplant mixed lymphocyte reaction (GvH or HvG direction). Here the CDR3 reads CASSFSSGTGPYNEQFF. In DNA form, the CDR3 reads TGTGCCAGCAGCTTTTCCAGCGGGACAGGTCCCTACAATGAGCAGTTCTTC.